This record covers a single T cell receptor beta chain. The specificity of this receptor is unknown. No quality values exist for individual bases; no much larger clone is one base distant. TCRbeta CDR3 regions were amplified from genomic DNA using the immunoSEQ Assay, a bias-controlled multiplex PCR. As for the original processing: Nucleated cell counts per sample were estimated from amplification of reference gene primers within the assay. To quantify the absolute abundance of each unique TCRbeta CDR3 rearrangement, sequence reads were collapsed and filtered. For each sample, productive Simpson clonality was calculated as the square root of Simpson's diversity index over productive rearrangements. TCRdb stores this immuneACCESS table with in-frame sequences only. Part of the clones is absent; in the studies checked, under half of the shortfall reflects unresolved V genes, and no reason is known for the rest. D and trimming come from the DNA, and the V and J calls and clone size come from that table. This sample lists about 170,000 clones; around 83% were detected once. Approximately 18% of the sample comes from the top ten.

This specimen comes from a study of blood T cell repertoires in COVID-19 (dated by TCRdb to 2018 to 2020). Regarding the study in general: The collaborator samples originated in the United States, Italy and Spain and spanned the acute and convalescent phases of COVID-19. The prospective study material was composed of cDNA or gDNA derived from T cells, B-cell-depleted T cells, or PBMCs. The dataset comprised deeply sampled blood TCRbeta repertoires from subjects exposed to, actively infected with, or recovered from COVID-19. The repertoires were made available in a free public database intended to serve as a resource for research on the immune response to SARS-CoV-2. Samples came from the ongoing ImmuneRACE study (first 160 participants) plus 1,254 subjects from 6 global collaborators. Sample metadata almost always included a de-identified subject ID, COVID-19 status, age in years and sex. Where available, HLA class I and class II types were taken from metadata supplied by the sample provider and were not determined by assay-based typing.

Paper-wide results and their limitations: The amount of clinical and demographic metadata varied by source and participant and was provided uncurated.

A second Seattle source provided samples from volunteer blood donors who had recovered from COVID-19. Whole blood was collected in K2EDTA tubes by collaborating institutions according to the institutions' own protocols. For TCRbeta analysis, collaborators shipped samples as frozen whole blood, isolated PBMCs, or DNA extracted from either of those sample types. Spanning cysteine to phenylalanine, the CDR3 consists of 16 amino acids. The entry retains the CDR3 DNA only, 48 bases that are in frame from base 1. After removal of 5 bases from V and 9 bases from J, the junction retains 16 bases not matched to a gene. The germline V gene sets CDR1 to SGHTA and CDR2 to FQGTGA.

Source material: peripheral blood. The TCR sequence derives from a woman in her 70s who had recovered from COVID-19. This chain is built from TRBV7-3 and TRBJ2-1; 7 central bases correspond to TRBD2. The nucleotides are TGTGCCAGCAGCCCCCGGGACTACCTGGCCGGGGGTGAGCAGTTCTTC. It codes for CASSPRDYLAGGEQFF. With the rest looked up from the reference TRBV7-3 and TRBJ2-1 genes rather than sequenced, the full variable domain is GAGVSQTPSNKVTEKGKYVELRCDPISGHTALYWYRQSLGQGPEFLIYFQGTGAADDSGLPNDRFFAVRPEGSVSTLKIQRTERGDSAVYLCASSPRDYLAGGEQFFGPGTRLTVL.